This TCR beta chain came from a study of blood T cell repertoires in COVID-19. Study summary: Italy, Spain and the United States were the sources of the convalescent and acute COVID-19 samples. T cells, B-cell-depleted T cells, or PBMCs provided the cDNA or gDNA that served as material.

Under the authors' procedure: Counts of nucleated cells, estimated from reference gene primer amplification, were obtained. The table came from immunoSEQ multiplex PCR; TCRdb's copy has only in-frame clones and leaves some out. D and trimming were read from the DNA, whereas the V and J calls and clone size are those reported in that table. The sample records 310,000 or so clones, 85% to 90% being singletons. Seattle researchers signed up patients amid active infection and tracked them longitudinally. Germline-derived CDR1 and CDR2 are MNHEY and SVGAGI. The CDR3 totals 13 residues. Trimming left V 0 bases short and J 6 bases short, with 8 bases between.

The sequencing input was peripheral blood. The rearrangement links TRBV6-5 to TRBJ1-2, with D unresolved. This clonotype was obtained from a woman aged 25-40 years with COVID-19, enrolled during active disease. CDR3 amino acids: CASSYSMADGYTF. The CDR3 region has the DNA TGTGCCAGCAGTTACTCGATGGCGGATGGCTACACCTTC.